The 32 T cell receptor beta chains listed next were all sequenced from one sample in a study of technical replicates of blood from a few donors. The data were produced by immunoSEQ multiplex PCR, yet TCRdb's version contains in-frame clones alone and is incomplete. The sample carries 14,000 or so clones, roughly 80% recorded once. The sequencing sample was made of PBMCs. The receptor source for this set is a human donor in good health.

The gene calls are TRBV6-6 and TRBJ2-3; 10 bases line up with TRBD1. Germline lookup yields CDR1 MNHNY and CDR2 SVGAGI (reference sequence). Losses at the gene ends were 6 bases for V and 0 bases for J; bases not matched to a gene: 3. This CDR3 is 15 amino acids long. The DNA for the CDR3 is TGTGCCAGCAGCGGGACAGGGGTTAGCACAGATACGCAGTATTTT. It codes for CASSGTGVSTDTQYF.

The V call is TRBV27, the J call TRBJ2-7, with TRBD2 matching over 9 bases. Per germline, CDR1 MNHEY and CDR2 SMNVEV (reference sequence). The CDR3 spans 14 residues. The J segment lost 4 bases and the V segment lost 3 bases, leaving 4 bases of the junction unmatched. The CDR3 region is CASSLREGLYEQYF. For the CDR3, the DNA is TGTGCCAGCAGTTTGCGGGAGGGCCTATACGAGCAGTACTTC.

V gene TRBV7-8 combines with J gene TRBJ2-2; 8 bases agree with TRBD1. With V trimmed by 5 bases and J by 1 base, 3 bases remained unmatched. The CDR3 is made up of 15 amino acids. CDR1 SGHVS and CDR2 FQNEAQ come from the germline V gene. The CDR3 nucleotides read TGTGCCAGCAGCCTGGGGACAGGGAACACCGGGGAGCTGTTTTTT. This codes for CASSLGTGNTGELFF.

As concerns this clone: The sample holds other DNA sequences that translate to the same CDR3. The V and J genes are TRBV11-3 and TRBJ1-1; 8 nucleotides line up with TRBD1. Trimming removed 5 bases from V and 1 base from J; junction bases left unmatched: 6. CDR1 and CDR2 from the germline V gene are SGHNT and YENEEA. This CDR3 has 15 residues. The DNA of the CDR3 is TGTGCCAGCAGCCTTAGTGGACAGGGGAACACTGAAGCTTTCTTT. Protein product: CASSLSGQGNTEAFF. Together with reference TRBV11-3 and TRBJ1-1, the CDR3 gives the full variable domain: EAGVVQSPRYKIIEKKQPVAFWCNPISGHNTLYWYLQNLGQGPELLIRYENEEAVDDSQLPKDRFSAERLKGVDSTLKIQPAELGDSAVYLCASSLSGQGNTEAFFGQGTRLTVV.

J is TRBJ2-4 and V is TRBV28; D gene unclear. This CDR3 contains 16 residues. Per the germline V gene, CDR1 is MDHEN and CDR2 is SYDVKM. The V gene lost 5 bases and the J gene lost 0 bases, with 14 bases spanning the gap. The chain's CDR3 is CASSPLPSVAKNIQYF. The CDR3 DNA reads as TGTGCCAGCAGTCCCCTCCCCAGCGTAGCCAAAAACATTCAGTACTTC.

The rearrangement links TRBV6-5 to TRBJ2-7, with 10 bases lining up with TRBD1. The CDR3 contains 13 residues. Germline loops: CDR1 MNHEY, CDR2 SVGAGI. The V and J ends lost 10 bases and 7 bases, in that order; junction bases with no gene match: 10. CDR3 protein: CATKGQGLGEQYF. CDR3 in DNA: TGTGCCACCAAGGGACAGGGGTTGGGGGAGCAGTACTTC.

Here the CDR3 reads CASGDSYQPQHF. CDR3 DNA sequence: TGTGCCAGCGGGGACAGTTATCAGCCCCAGCATTTT. The V and J genes are TRBV6-1 and TRBJ1-5; 7 bases align to TRBD1. This CDR3 has 12 residues. J was trimmed by 5 bases and V by 8 bases; bases with no gene match: 3. Germline CDR1 reads MNHNS; CDR2 reads SASEGT.

The J gene is TRBJ2-2, the V gene TRBV6-5; a weak D match, TRBD2 (6 bases). Germline CDR1 and CDR2: MNHEY and SVGAGI. V was trimmed by 10 bases and J by 0 bases, leaving 12 bases between them. This CDR3 has 14 amino acids. In DNA, the CDR3 is TGTGCCACGCGGGGCAACTCGAACACCGGGGAGCTGTTTTTT. As protein: CATRGNSNTGELFF.

This chain connects TRBV5-1 to TRBJ1-4; no clear D gene. V was shortened by 7 bases and J by 12 bases, with 13 bases between the two germline ends. CDR1 and CDR2 (germline): SGHRS, YFSETQ. This CDR3 comprises 11 residues. The CDR3 sequence is CASGEGRQLFF. The DNA for the CDR3 is TGCGCCAGCGGGGAGGGCCGTCAACTGTTTTTT.

As DNA, the CDR3 is TGTGCCAGCAGCCAAGACGGCGCGAGAGGGCCATTGGATGAGCAGTTCTTC. It yields the protein CASSQDGARGPLDEQFF. The chain carries TRBV14 and TRBJ2-1, with a tentative D call TRBD2 (5 bases). V shed 0 bases and J shed 8 bases, with 20 bases lying between them. Germline V lookup: CDR1 SGHDN, CDR2 FVKESK. The CDR3 length is 17 residues.

This clone has just one count. The chain recombines TRBV5-1 with TRBJ2-7, with 13 bases that match TRBD2. J gave up 2 bases and V 0 bases, and 8 bases lay outside the gene matches. This CDR3 comprises 18 residues. In germline, CDR1 is SGHRS, CDR2 YFSETQ. The CDR3 is CASSLVRTSGGQPYEQYF. The CDR3 DNA reads TGCGCCAGCAGCTTGGTGAGGACTAGCGGGGGACAACCCTACGAGCAGTACTTC.

The chain has TRBV29-1 and TRBJ2-7; 14 bases match TRBD2. J lost 7 bases, V lost 1 base, and 6 bases had no gene match. This CDR3 is 15 amino acids long. From germline, CDR1 is SQVTM and CDR2 ANQGSEA. The DNA for the CDR3 is TGCAGCGTTGAAGTAGGACTAGCGGGAGGAGGAGAGCAGTACTTC. Translating it yields CSVEVGLAGGGEQYF.

This chain uses TRBV27 with TRBJ2-7, with D maybe TRBD2 (6 bases). This CDR3 region has 15 residues. V was clipped by 6 bases and J by 4 bases, with 19 bases between them. The germline V gene has CDR1 MNHEY and CDR2 SMNVEV (reference sequence). CDR3 protein: CASSLSGLPLYEQYF. CDR3 bases: TGTGCCAGCAGCCTTAGCGGCCTTCCACTTTACGAGCAGTACTTC.

This chain uses TRBV7-9 with TRBJ2-1; 10 bases line up with TRBD2. V was pared by 5 bases and J by 6 bases, with 10 bases of the junction left unmatched. The CDR3 has 16 amino acids. Germline CDR1 and CDR2: SEHNR and FQNEAQ (reference sequence). CDR3 nucleotide sequence: TGTGCCAGCAGCCCTACTAGCGGGACCCTGATCAATGAGCAGTTCTTC. This encodes CASSPTSGTLINEQFF.

This chain connects TRBV10-3 to TRBJ1-2, with a possible D match to TRBD1 (6 bases). Germline loops: CDR1 ENHRY, CDR2 SYGVKD. This CDR3 contains 15 residues. Trimming pared 2 bases from V and 3 bases from J, leaving 13 bases between. CDR3 DNA: TGTGCCATCAGTGAGAATCAGGGGACGGACTATGGCTACACCTTC. Translated: CAISENQGTDYGYTF.

The chain joins TRBV27 to TRBJ2-7; possibly TRBD1 for D (6 bases). Trimming shortened V by 3 bases and J by 6 bases, and 9 bases separated the two germline ends. The germline gives CDR1 MNHEY, CDR2 SMNVEV (reference sequence). The CDR3 has 12 residues. The CDR3 spells CASSFGQTEQYF. The CDR3 region has the DNA TGTGCCAGCAGTTTTGGACAGACCGAGCAGTACTTC.

The chain recombines TRBV28 with TRBJ1-1; 8 nucleotides agree with TRBD1. The CDR3 sequence is 13 residues long. The ends lost 5 bases at V and 11 bases at J; junction bases unmatched: 10. Germline V lookup: CDR1 MDHEN, CDR2 SYDVKM. The CDR3 nucleotides read TGTGCCAGCAGTCCTCAGACAGGGGACATGGCTTTCTTT. This translates into CASSPQTGDMAFF.

The CDR3 loop is CASSVAFAGAGDTQYF. The CDR3 bases are TGTGCCAGCAGCGTAGCCTTTGCGGGCGCGGGAGATACGCAGTATTTT. The chain recombines TRBV9 with TRBJ2-3; D is possibly TRBD2 (5 bases). CDR1 SGDLS and CDR2 YYNGEE come from the germline V gene. The CDR3 has 16 residues. Deletions cut 0 bases from V and 5 bases from J, with 16 bases between. The full variable domain, completed using reference TRBV9 and TRBJ2-3, is DSGVTQTPKHLITATGQRVTLRCSPRSGDLSVYWYQQSLDQGLQFLIQYYNGEERAKGNILERFSAQQFPDLHSELNLSSLELGDSALYFCASSVAFAGAGDTQYFGPGTRLTVL.

The rearrangement joins TRBV7-8 to TRBJ2-7; 8 nucleotides align to TRBD2. The V and J ends lost 3 bases and 0 bases, in that order; junction bases with no gene match: 4. This CDR3 has 15 amino acids. Germline CDR1 reads SGHVS; CDR2 reads FQNEAQ. The CDR3 reads CASSLTSASSYEQYF. The CDR3 DNA reads as TGTGCCAGCAGCTTGACTAGCGCCAGCTCCTACGAGCAGTACTTC. The complete variable domain, with remaining parts taken from reference TRBV7-8 and TRBJ2-7, reads GAGVSQSPRYKVAKRGQDVALRCDPISGHVSLFWYQQALGQGPEFLTYFQNEAQLDKSGLPSDRFFAERPEGSVSTLKIQRTQQEDSAVYLCASSLTSASSYEQYFGPGTRLTVT.

The rearrangement links TRBV29-1 to TRBJ2-2, with 7 positions matching TRBD1. V lost 6 bases to trimming and J lost 7 bases; unmatched junction nucleotides: 8. Germline V gene lookup returns CDR1 SQVTM and CDR2 ANQGSEA. The CDR3 has 13 residues. This chain's CDR3 is CSVFSGGHGELFF. The CDR3, as DNA: TGCAGCGTCTTCTCAGGGGGTCACGGGGAGCTGTTTTTT.

The rearrangement links TRBV10-2 to TRBJ1-4; TRBD1 agrees at 8 bases. The CDR3 is 16 residues long. V lost 5 bases to trimming and J lost 3 bases; unmatched junction nucleotides: 8. The V gene's germline CDR1 is WSHSY and CDR2 SAAADI. CDR3 in DNA: TGCGCCAGCAGTTCCGGACTACAGGGGGCTAATGAAAAACTGTTTTTT. This encodes CASSSGLQGANEKLFF.

The CDR3 loop reads CASSKLTDTQYF. The DNA of the CDR3 is TGTGCCAGCAGTAAACTCACAGATACGCAGTATTTT. This sequence joins TRBV27 and TRBJ2-3; D remains unclear. Deletions cut 5 bases from V and 2 bases from J, with 5 bases between. This CDR3 is 12 amino acids long. From germline, CDR1 is MNHEY and CDR2 SMNVEV (reference sequence).

The DNA for the CDR3 is TGTGCCAGCAGCCCGGGACTCTTCTACGAGCAGTACTTC. Its translation is CASSPGLFYEQYF. The chain carries TRBV2 and TRBJ2-7, with D possibly TRBD2 on 6 matching bases. This CDR3 contains 13 residues. Germline values: CDR1 SNHLY, CDR2 FYNNEI. Deletions cut 6 bases from V and 3 bases from J, with 12 bases between.

The chain joins TRBV11-2 to TRBJ2-1, with TRBD1 as a possible D gene (6 bases). Germline loops: CDR1 SGHAT, CDR2 FQNNGV. V was clipped by 0 bases and J by 13 bases, with 13 bases between them. The CDR3 covers 13 residues. CDR3 in amino acids: CASSLDRQASQFF. For the CDR3, the DNA is TGTGCCAGCAGCTTAGATCGACAGGCTAGTCAGTTCTTC.

The chain is built from TRBV28 and TRBJ1-5, with D possibly being TRBD1 (6 bases). The CDR3 is 15 residues long. Germline lookup yields CDR1 MDHEN and CDR2 SYDVKM. Deletions cut 3 bases from V and 2 bases from J, with 11 bases between. The chain's CDR3 is CASSLLGAGNQPQHF. CDR3 coding DNA: TGTGCCAGCAGTTTGTTGGGGGCGGGCAATCAGCCCCAGCATTTT.

This clone has a handful of counts. The chain uses TRBV19 and TRBJ1-1; D gene ambiguous. V was clipped by 5 bases and J by 1 base, with 11 bases between them. The CDR3 extends over 14 amino acids. Germline CDR1 LNHDA, CDR2 SQIVND (reference sequence). CDR3 sequence reads: CASSAPGGNTEAFF. CDR3 nucleotide sequence: TGTGCCAGTAGTGCCCCAGGAGGGAACACTGAAGCTTTCTTT.

V is TRBV7-9 and J is TRBJ2-2; perhaps TRBD2 as D (6 bases). V was trimmed by 3 bases and J by 3 bases, leaving 14 bases between them. This CDR3 has 16 residues. Germline V gene lookup returns CDR1 SEHNR and CDR2 FQNEAQ (reference sequence). CDR3: CASSFRGGPDTGELFF. In DNA form, the CDR3 reads TGTGCCAGCAGCTTTCGGGGAGGACCCGACACCGGGGAGCTGTTTTTT.

The genes are TRBV28 and TRBJ1-5; possible D gene TRBD1, 6 bases. Germline CDR1 MDHEN, CDR2 SYDVKM. V was pared by 6 bases and J by 7 bases, with 22 bases between. The CDR3 has 16 amino acids. DNA for the CDR3: TGTGCCAGCAGCTTACCGCTCTCAGGGGTGGGACAGCCCCAGCATTTT. As protein: CASSLPLSGVGQPQHF.

This chain uses TRBV28 with TRBJ2-7; a weak D match, TRBD1 (6 bases). CDR3 length: 14 amino acids. The V and J ends lost 8 bases and 0 bases respectively, with 14 bases between them. Per germline, CDR1 MDHEN and CDR2 SYDVKM. The CDR3 spells CASRTATFSYEQYF. The CDR3 coding sequence is TGTGCCAGCCGGACAGCGACCTTCTCCTACGAGCAGTACTTC.

This chain uses TRBV19 with TRBJ1-3, with TRBD1 as a possible D gene (5 bases). The CDR3 runs to 14 residues. V was trimmed by 7 bases and J by 3 bases, leaving 13 bases between them. Germline-derived CDR1 and CDR2 are LNHDA and SQIVND (reference sequence). CDR3 nucleotide sequence: TGTGCCAGTACCCTACAGGTATTTGGAAACACCATATATTTT. Translated, it gives CASTLQVFGNTIYF.

The V gene is TRBV10-2, the J gene TRBJ2-4, with a possible D match to TRBD2 (6 bases). The length of the CDR3 is 13 residues. Germline V gene sequence: CDR1 WSHSY, CDR2 SAAADI. V was trimmed by 6 bases and J by 0 bases, leaving 6 bases between them. The CDR3 region is CASSGGAKNIQYF. DNA for the CDR3: TGCGCCAGCAGCGGGGGAGCCAAAAACATTCAGTACTTC.

The chain is built from TRBV30 and TRBJ1-3; D ambiguous. CDR1 is GTSNPN, CDR2 SVGIG, per germline (reference sequence). The CDR3 spans 12 residues. Trimming took 3 bases from V and 3 from J, leaving 6 bases between them. CDR3 in amino acids: CAWSPSGNTIYF. In nucleotides, the CDR3 is TGTGCCTGGAGCCCCAGTGGAAACACCATATATTTT.